This record looks at one TCR beta chain sequence and its context. The CDR3 is 13 residues long. Looked up from germline, CDR1 is SQVTM and CDR2 is ANQGSEA. With V trimmed by 7 bases and J by 4 bases, 7 bases remained unmatched. All donors came from Russia, were Caucasian and healthy, and spanned ages about 6 to 100. Next came a second PCR, run for roughly 6 to 11 cycles, which used a sample-barcoded 5' primer along with a J-beta primer mix. Each CDR3 protein gets one entry after TCRdb re-called the 5' RACE reads with MiXCR. The sample consists of fewer than 600,000 distinct CDR3 sequences, about a quarter of them appearing once. These data come from a study of blood T cells in healthy people across ages. This sample also appeared in a second study, on T cells of mothers and their children. That work adds: Study donors consisted of three healthy Caucasian mothers and their six children. The extracted RNA was employed in its entirety for cDNA synthesis, at roughly 1.5 ug per 15 ul.

This sequence joins TRBV29-1 and TRBJ1-2; TRBD1 aligns across 9 bases. What was sequenced was blood. The clonotype comes from a boy between 2 and 15 years old in good health. This CDR3 is CSALDRGIYGYTF. CDR3 sequence (DNA): TGCAGCGCTCTGGACAGGGGAATCTATGGCTACACCTTC.